The rows below give T cell receptor beta chains drawn from one sample of a study of radiation and T cells in renal cell carcinoma. Here immunoSEQ multiplex PCR was the method, and the copy in TCRdb shows in-frame clones only, minus some. The table shows around 76,000 clones, with over 80% occurring only once. This specimen was blood, taken from a patient whose treatment included radiotherapy and nephrectomy. The receptor source for this set is a man in his 60s with renal cell carcinoma. CDR3s include the opening cysteine and the closing phenylalanine or tryptophan. D genes are given only for firm matches. Where a row states a size, it is once, few, many or the class of an expanded clone; other rows omit it.

>TRBJ2-2|TRBV6-4|-|TRBD2
TGTGCCAGCAGATCCGGGACTAGTAGCGGGGAGCTGTTTTTT
CASRSGTSSGELFF
>TRBJ2-1|TRBV11-1|-|-
TGTGCCAGCAGTCCTAACGGGTGGGATAATCCCTACAATGAGCAGTTCTTC
CASSPNGWDNPYNEQFF
>TRBJ1-2|TRBV7-2|-|TRBD1
TGTGCCAGCAGCTTGGGACAGGGGGCGAAGAGCGGAGGCTACACCTTC
CASSLGQGAKSGGYTF
>TRBJ2-1|TRBV28|-|-
TGTGCCAGCAGTCAGGGACGACTTTGGCAGTTCTTC
CASSQGRLWQFF
>TRBJ2-1|TRBV19|-|-
TGTGCCAGTAGTATAACAGGGTACAATGAGCAGTTCTTC
CASSITGYNEQFF
>TRBJ1-3|TRBV6-1|-|-
TGTGCCAGCAGTCCTGGGAGGGTTGGAAACACCATATATTTT
CASSPGRVGNTIYF
>TRBJ2-4|TRBV5-1|-|-
TGCGCCAGCAGCTTGGGAATTCAGGGGTTTGAGTACTTC
CASSLGIQGFEYF
>TRBJ2-5|TRBV6-6|-|-
TGTGCCAGCAGTTACTCGCGGCAAGAGACCCAGTACTTC
CASSYSRQETQYF
>TRBJ2-7|TRBV5-1|-|TRBD1
TGCGCCAGCAGGAGGACAGGGCGGACCTACGAGCAGTACTTC
CASRRTGRTYEQYF
>TRBJ2-5|TRBV5-1|-|TRBD2
TGCGCCAGCAGCTTGGGACTAGCGGGACTTCAAGAGACCCAGTACTTC
CASSLGLAGLQETQYF
>TRBJ2-7|TRBV7-8|-|TRBD2
TGTGCCAGCAGCTTGAGGACTAGCGGGAGCTACGAGCAGTACTTC
CASSLRTSGSYEQYF
>TRBJ2-1|TRBV19|-|TRBD2
TGTGCCAGTAGTATAGCGGGAGGGCCAGTTTACAATGAGCAGTTCTTC
CASSIAGGPVYNEQFF
>TRBJ1-5|TRBV30|-|-
TGTGCCTGGAGTGTAAGGTCGGGGGGACTTCAGCCCCAGCATTTT
CAWSVRSGGLQPQHF
>TRBJ1-3|TRBV7-9|-|TRBD1
TGTGCCAGCAGCCCGCAGGGGGGACGCAGCTCTGGAAACACCATATATTTT
CASSPQGGRSSGNTIYF
>TRBJ2-7|TRBV5-1|-|TRBD1
TGCGCCAGCAGCTTGGCGGGGCAGGGGGCGCGGGCCTACGAGCAGTACTTC
CASSLAGQGARAYEQYF
>TRBJ2-3|TRBV7-9|-|-
TGTGCCAGCAGCATTTCTGTCCCAGGCACAGATACGCAGTATTTT
CASSISVPGTDTQYF
>TRBJ2-1|TRBV7-2|-|TRBD2
TGTGCCAGCAGCCGATTAGCGGGAAGCTCCTACAATGAGCAGTTCTTC
CASSRLAGSSYNEQFF
>TRBJ2-1|TRBV6-5|-|TRBD2
TGTGCCAGCAGTTACTCTCGACTAGCGGACAATGAGCAGTTCTTC
CASSYSRLADNEQFF
>TRBJ2-3|TRBV5-1|-|-
TGCGCCAGCAGCTTGCAGTCTTGGTCCGATACGCAGTATTTT
CASSLQSWSDTQYF
>TRBJ1-5|TRBV11-3|few|-
TGTGCCAGCAGCTTAGAGGGACCTTTAAGGCAACAGCCCCAGCATTTT
CASSLEGPLRQQPQHF
>TRBJ1-2|TRBV5-5|-|-
TGTGCCAGCAGCCCTGACAGCACCTATGGCTACACCTTC
CASSPDSTYGYTF
>TRBJ2-2|TRBV5-1|-|-
TGCGCCAGCAGCTTGGCCGAGCGGGCGGACACCGGGGAGCTGTTTTTT
CASSLAERADTGELFF
>TRBJ2-5|TRBV6-1|-|TRBD1
TGTGCCAGCAGTGGGTGGGACAGGGGAAAAGAGACCCAGTACTTC
CASSGWDRGKETQYF
>TRBJ2-7|TRBV5-6|-|-
TGTGCCAGCAGCTATAGGCAACAGAGCTACCTCTCCTACGAGCAGTACTTC
CASSYRQQSYLSYEQYF
>TRBJ1-2|TRBV7-8|-|-
TGTGCCAGCAGCTTGGGGGCGGACTATGGCTACACCTTC
CASSLGADYGYTF
>TRBJ2-5|TRBV15|-|TRBD2
TGTGCCACCAGCAGACTAGCGGGAGGGCGGGAGACCCAGTACTTC
CATSRLAGGRETQYF
>TRBJ2-7|TRBV28|-|TRBD2
TGTGCCAGCCTAGCGGAATCCCCCCTCCAGCAGTACTTC
CASLAESPLQQYF
>TRBJ2-3|TRBV14|-|TRBD1
TGTGCCAGCAGCCTACTGGGACAGGGCGTGAATACGCAGTATTTT
CASSLLGQGVNTQYF
>TRBJ2-7|TRBV4-2|-|TRBD1
TGTGCCAGCAGCCAAGCGAGGGGACAGGGCCACTACGAGCAGTACTTC
CASSQARGQGHYEQYF
>TRBJ1-1|TRBV4-2|-|-
TGTGCCAGCAGGCTAATCAGGGGCGTGAACACTGAAGCTTTCTTT
CASRLIRGVNTEAFF
>TRBJ2-1|TRBV5-4|-|TRBD2
TGTGCCAGCAGCTTTCCCTCCCCGGGACTAGCGGGAGCCAATGAGCAGTTCTTC
CASSFPSPGLAGANEQFF
>TRBJ2-7|TRBV27|-|TRBD1
TGTGCCAGCAGTTTACAGGACAGGGGAATGGGGGAGCAGTACTTC
CASSLQDRGMGEQYF
>TRBJ2-7|TRBV10-2|-|-
TGCGCCAGCAGTGAACAGGGTGGATTCTCGTCCGAGCAGTACTTC
CASSEQGGFSSEQYF
>TRBJ2-5|TRBV7-2|-|-
TGTGCCAGCAGCTTATCCCCGCAAGCCCGGAGGACCCAGACCCAGTACTTC
CASSLSPQARRTQTQYF
>TRBJ2-5|TRBV28|-|-
TGTGCCAGCAGTTTAGGAGGGTACGAAGAGACCCAGTACTTC
CASSLGGYEETQYF
>TRBJ2-1|TRBV13|-|-
TGTGCCAGCAACAACCCGAGGAAATACAATGAGCAGTTCTTC
CASNNPRKYNEQFF